The 31 T cell receptor beta chains below all came from one sample that was sequenced in a study of spatial heterogeneity in lung cancer (dated by TCRdb to between 2017 and 2020). The paper's findings and limits, for the study overall: A correlation was observed between the number of expanded intratumoral alpha and beta TCRs and the tumor nonsynonymous mutation count.

This sample's time point label indicates: sample taken at primary tumor resection. Libraries were made using 5' RACE. Sequenced on a NextSeq 500. Using fastp at Q25 and MiXCR, TCRdb reprocessed the public reads and kept productive beta chains. Rows are combined by CDR3 protein, so each entry shows the most common genes and DNA. This sample is represented by about 9,200 distinct CDR3 sequences; approximately 8.2% of them were singletons. Roughly a quarter of the sample belongs to the ten largest clones. These TCRs are of unknown antigen specificity. Source: lung tumor tissue, taken at surgery. Receptor source: a male donor with early-stage non-small cell lung cancer.

This clonotype came up a few times. CDR3: CSVERQPNEQFF. The CDR3 DNA reads as TGCAGCGTTGAGAGACAGCCCAATGAGCAGTTCTTC. The V call is TRBV29-1, the J call TRBJ2-1; D is possibly TRBD1 (5 bases). The V end was cut by 3 bases, the J end by 6 bases, with 9 bases between. The V gene's germline CDR1 is SQVTM and CDR2 ANQGSEA. There are 12 residues in the CDR3.

This clonotype was seen a few times. Here the CDR3 DNA reads TGTGCCTGGAGTCGACTAGCTGGCACCGGGGAGCTGTTTTTT. Amino acids: CAWSRLAGTGELFF. The V and J genes are TRBV30 and TRBJ2-2, with TRBD2 matching 7 bases. The V gene end was trimmed by 2 bases and the J gene end by 4 bases; junction bases not matched to a gene: 4. The CDR3 length is 14 residues. CDR1 is GTSNPN and CDR2 is SVGIG in the germline V gene (reference sequence).

By sample fraction, this clonotype is medium-sized. The chain joins TRBV2 to TRBJ1-6; no clear D. Germline V gene lookup returns CDR1 SNHLY and CDR2 FYNNEI. The CDR3 is made up of 11 amino acids. The V and J ends lost 4 bases and 10 bases respectively, with 5 bases between them. The CDR3 reads CASSGPSPLHF. CDR3 DNA: TGTGCCAGCAGTGGACCGTCACCCCTCCACTTT.

The chain links TRBV18 to TRBJ2-5, with 9 bases that match TRBD1. Germline V lookup: CDR1 KGHSH, CDR2 LQKENI. This CDR3 has 15 residues. With 3 bases clipped from V and 4 bases from J, the junction kept 6 bases outside the gene matches. DNA for the CDR3: TGTGCCAGCTCACCCCGGGACAGGGTAGCAGAGACCCAGTACTTC. Protein product: CASSPRDRVAETQYF. The whole variable domain, remainder taken from reference TRBV18 and TRBJ2-5, is NAGVMQNPRHLVRRRGQEARLRCSPMKGHSHVYWYRQLPEEGLKFMVYLQKENIIDESGMPKERFSAEFPKEGPSILRIQQVVRGDSAAYFCASSPRDRVAETQYFGPGTRLLVL.

The table lists this clonotype with many counts. The genes are TRBV5-4 and TRBJ1-1, with 7 bases lining up with TRBD1. The CDR3 runs 13 residues. Germline V CDR1 and CDR2: SGHNT, YYREEE (reference sequence). Losses at the gene ends were 4 bases for V and 4 bases for J; bases not matched to a gene: 4. CDR3 loop: CASSPGDSTEAFF. CDR3 DNA: TGTGCCAGCAGCCCCGGGGACAGCACTGAAGCTTTCTTT.

By proportion, this clonotype is medium-sized (0.01 to 0.1%). The V gene is TRBV2, the J gene TRBJ1-1, with TRBD1 matching 7 bases. V shed 2 bases and J 6 bases; nucleotides not matched to a gene: 9. The CDR3 is 15 residues long. CDR1 SNHLY and CDR2 FYNNEI come from the germline V gene. The CDR3 here is CASSEKDRPNAEAFF. Written as DNA, the CDR3 is TGTGCCAGCAGTGAAAAGGACAGGCCCAACGCTGAAGCTTTCTTT.

Only a few counts were recorded for this clonotype. This chain joins TRBV11-3 and TRBJ2-1, with D maybe TRBD1 (6 bases). The CDR3 is made up of 14 amino acids. CDR1 SGHNT and CDR2 YENEEA come from the germline V gene. The ends were cut back, 4 bases at V and 8 bases at J, with 15 bases in the middle. For the CDR3, the DNA is TGTGCCAGCAGCTGGGGACAAAGGGACGATGAGCAGTTCTTC. It specifies CASSWGQRDDEQFF.

This clonotype was seen a few times. The J gene is TRBJ1-5, the V gene TRBV2; D perhaps matches TRBD1 (6 bases). The CDR3 is made up of 13 amino acids. The germline V gene encodes CDR1 SNHLY and CDR2 FYNNEI. The ends were cut back, 7 bases at V and 7 bases at J, with 14 bases in the middle. CDR3 sequence (DNA): TGTGCCAGCACAGGGGAGGTACAGCAGCCCCAGCATTTT. This codes for CASTGEVQQPQHF.

This clonotype has a count of ten or more. The gene calls are TRBV20-1 and TRBJ2-5; TRBD2 might be the D (6 bases). V lost 5 bases and J lost 3, with 19 bases in between. Germline CDR1 and CDR2: DFQATT and SNEGSKA (reference sequence). The CDR3 covers 15 residues. CDR3 region: CSAGVPGTQKETQYF. The CDR3 DNA sequence: TGCAGTGCTGGAGTACCCGGGACTCAAAAAGAGACCCAGTACTTC.

CDR3 residues: CASSQGSGDTGELFF. The CDR3 nucleotides are TGTGCCAGCAGCCAGGGGAGCGGGGATACCGGGGAGCTGTTTTTT. This chain connects TRBV3-1 to TRBJ2-2, with 7 positions matching TRBD2. The V segment lost 3 bases and the J segment 5 bases; nucleotides outside the gene matches: 6. The CDR3 has 15 amino acids. Germline assignment: CDR1 LGHDT and CDR2 YNNKEL (reference sequence).

This chain links TRBV12-3 or TRBV12-4 with TRBJ1-6, with D tentatively TRBD1 (5 bases). V lost 3 bases and J 11 bases, leaving 11 bases between the germline ends. There are 13 residues in the CDR3. In DNA form, the CDR3 reads TGTGCCAGCAGTTTTGAGGGGTTGACACCCCTCCACTTT. It is translated as CASSFEGLTPLHF.

There are many counts of this clonotype. V usage is TRBV29-1 and J usage is TRBJ2-7; D is possibly TRBD2 (6 bases). Germline V gene sequence: CDR1 SQVTM, CDR2 ANQGSEA. The V end lost 7 bases, the J end lost 3 bases, and 13 bases lay between the germline ends. The CDR3 is 12 residues long. The CDR3 DNA is TGCAGCGCCCGGACCGGGGGCTACGAGCAGTACTTC. It codes for CSARTGGYEQYF.

The table lists this clonotype with a few counts. The gene calls are TRBV5-1 and TRBJ1-1; D not certain. V was pared by 4 bases and J by 1 base, with 14 bases between. The CDR3 is 15 residues long. Germline loops: CDR1 SGHRS, CDR2 YFSETQ. In DNA, the CDR3 is TGCGCCAGCAGCCTATTTCCTTGGGGGAACACTGAAGCTTTCTTT. Its translation is CASSLFPWGNTEAFF.

By sample fraction, this clonotype is medium-sized (0.01 to 0.1%). This chain uses TRBV7-2 with TRBJ2-7; tentative D call: TRBD2 (6 bases). Deletions cut 5 bases from V and 3 bases from J, with 14 bases between. The germline V gene encodes CDR1 SGHTA and CDR2 FQGNSA. This CDR3 is built from 14 residues. Written as DNA, the CDR3 is TGTGCCAGCAGCCGGTCTCGGGAGAGCTACGAGCAGTACTTC. Translating gives CASSRSRESYEQYF.

This clonotype was counted a few times. The chain is built from TRBV6-1 and TRBJ1-5; D call uncertain. The germline CDR1 and CDR2 sequences are MNHNS and SASEGT. The CDR3 length is 11 residues. V was clipped by 4 bases and J by 6 bases, with 4 bases between them. This CDR3 reads CASSGFQPQHF. The CDR3 DNA sequence: TGTGCCAGCAGTGGTTTTCAGCCCCAGCATTTT.

This clonotype was counted at least ten times. The genes are TRBV6-2 or TRBV6-3 and TRBJ1-2; D remains ambiguous. V was trimmed by 0 bases and J by 4 bases, leaving 9 bases between them. The CDR3 is made up of 14 amino acids. Germline CDR1 reads MNHEY; CDR2 reads SVGEGT. The CDR3, as DNA: TGTGCCAGCAGTTACTCCCGAGAAGGCTATGGCTACACCTTC. Its protein is CASSYSREGYGYTF.

This clonotype turned up a few times. This chain connects TRBV28 to TRBJ2-5; 11 bases are shared with TRBD2. With V trimmed by 3 bases and J by 7 bases, 7 bases remained unmatched. CDR1 and CDR2 (germline): MDHEN, SYDVKM. The CDR3 spans 15 residues. This CDR3 reads CASSLTSGVGGTQYF. Written as DNA, the CDR3 is TGTGCCAGCAGTTTGACTAGCGGGGTTGGGGGGACCCAGTACTTC.

This clonotype was observed a few times. The CDR3 nucleotides read TGTGCCAGCAGCTTTGACAGGGGGGACCATGGCTACACCTTC. Translated: CASSFDRGDHGYTF. The chain carries TRBV7-3 and TRBJ1-2, with 9 positions matching TRBD1. V lost 3 bases, J lost 6 bases, and 5 bases stayed unmatched. Germline V gene data show CDR1 as SGHTA and CDR2 as FQGTGA. The CDR3 has 14 amino acids. Full variable domain (remainder filled in from reference TRBV7-3 and TRBJ1-2): GAGVSQTPSNKVTEKGKYVELRCDPISGHTALYWYRQSLGQGPEFLIYFQGTGAADDSGLPNDRFFAVRPEGSVSTLKIQRTERGDSAVYLCASSFDRGDHGYTFGSGTRLTVV.

This clonotype was seen many times. This chain uses TRBV7-2 with TRBJ2-5; TRBD1 aligns across 7 bases. The CDR3 runs 14 residues. Germline-derived CDR1 and CDR2 are SGHTA and FQGNSA. V dropped 5 bases and J dropped 5; count of bases not matched to a gene: 8. The CDR3 nucleotides are TGTGCCAGCAGCACCGACAGGGTTTCCGAGACCCAGTACTTC. It specifies CASSTDRVSETQYF.

This clonotype was picked up many times. The chain is built from TRBV19 and TRBJ2-1; 7 nucleotides agree with TRBD1. The CDR3 is 15 amino acids. Trimming took 7 bases from V and 5 from J; bases not matched to a gene: 11. CDR1 and CDR2 from the germline V gene are LNHDA and SQIVND (reference sequence). The CDR3 protein is CASTTTGFQNNEQFF. Written as DNA, the CDR3 is TGTGCCAGTACCACGACAGGGTTCCAGAACAATGAGCAGTTCTTC.

There are many counts of this clonotype. The chain recombines TRBV7-6 with TRBJ1-5, with 9 bases identical to TRBD1. The germline V gene has CDR1 SGHVS and CDR2 FNYEAQ. The CDR3 is made up of 16 amino acids. J lost 6 bases, V lost 0 bases, and 6 bases had no gene match. CDR3 DNA sequence: TGTGCCAGCAGCTTAGCGGGAGGGACAGGGAGTCAGCCCCAGCATTTT. Its protein is CASSLAGGTGSQPQHF.

This clonotype has ten or more counts. The J gene is TRBJ2-5, the V gene TRBV10-3; 7 nucleotides match TRBD2. There are 16 residues in the CDR3. Germline V gene data show CDR1 as ENHRY and CDR2 as SYGVKD. J gave up 2 bases and V 3 bases, and 9 bases lay outside the gene matches. The CDR3 region is CAISENPASGQETQYF. The CDR3 DNA is TGTGCCATCAGTGAAAATCCGGCTAGCGGTCAAGAGACCCAGTACTTC.

This clonotype appeared many times. This chain links TRBV18 with TRBJ2-2; weak D call: TRBD2 (6 bases). Germline values: CDR1 KGHSH, CDR2 LQKENI. V was cut by 2 bases and J by 4 bases, with 11 bases left in between. CDR3 length equals 15 residues. CDR3 region: CASSPSREPTGELFF. The CDR3 region has the DNA TGTGCCAGCTCACCAAGCCGGGAGCCCACCGGGGAGCTGTTTTTT.

By proportion, this clonotype is medium-sized. This rearrangement joins TRBV28 to TRBJ1-6; perhaps TRBD1 as D (6 bases). The ends were cut back, 6 bases at V and 13 bases at J, with 19 bases in the middle. CDR3 length: 14 residues. Germline CDR1 and CDR2: MDHEN and SYDVKM. The CDR3 spells CASRVYKDQGPLHF. The CDR3 coding sequence is TGTGCCAGCAGAGTTTATAAGGATCAGGGGCCCCTCCACTTT.

The table lists this clonotype with many counts. The CDR3 bases are TGCGCCAGCAGCTTGCTGGGAGGGGACACCGGGGAGCTGTTTTTT. Residues: CASSLLGGDTGELFF. The rearrangement links TRBV5-1 to TRBJ2-2, with 7 bases matching TRBD2. The CDR3 covers 15 residues. Germline CDR1 SGHRS, CDR2 YFSETQ. Trimming removed 1 base from V and 3 bases from J; junction bases left unmatched: 3.

In this sample, this clonotype turned up a few times. The chain uses TRBV6-1 and TRBJ1-1; 7 bases fit TRBD1. CDR1 MNHNS and CDR2 SASEGT come from the germline V gene. The CDR3 is 12 residues long. The trim removed 3 bases at V and 8 bases at J, leaving 3 bases unmatched. The CDR3 DNA follows: TGTGCCAGCAGTGACTCGGACAGGGAAGCTTTCTTT. Translating gives CASSDSDREAFF.

This clonotype was counted ten times or more. The chain employs TRBV24-1 and TRBJ2-7, with D tentatively TRBD2 (5 bases). Germline V CDR1 and CDR2: KGHDR, SFDVKD. The CDR3 runs 17 residues. V was clipped by 1 base and J by 1 base, with 16 bases between them. This CDR3 reads CATSDLLLWRHSYEQYF. The CDR3 DNA reads as TGTGCCACCAGTGATTTACTCCTGTGGAGGCATTCCTACGAGCAGTACTTC.

This clonotype was seen at least ten times. This rearrangement joins TRBV9 to TRBJ2-5, with D possibly TRBD1 on 6 matching bases. Trimming shortened V by 0 bases and J by 5 bases, and 8 bases separated the two germline ends. The CDR3 runs 13 residues. Germline-derived CDR1 and CDR2 are SGDLS and YYNGEE. CDR3 coding DNA: TGTGCCAGCAGCGTAGGGGGGCCGGAGACCCAGTACTTC. Its protein is CASSVGGPETQYF.

DNA of the CDR3: TGTGCCAGCAGCTCCGGGGCCAGCTCCTACAATGAGCAGTTCTTC. It is translated as CASSSGASSYNEQFF. The chain has TRBV7-3 and TRBJ2-1; D may be TRBD1 or TRBD2 (5 bases each). Trimming left V 4 bases short and J 0 bases short, with 10 bases between. The CDR3 loop spans 15 amino acids. From germline, CDR1 is SGHTA and CDR2 FQGTGA.

V gene TRBV18 combines with J gene TRBJ2-2, with 7 bases aligning to TRBD1. The CDR3 totals 17 residues. Germline CDR1 and CDR2: KGHSH and LQKENI. The V and J ends lost 3 bases and 0 bases, in that order; junction bases with no gene match: 7. CDR3 nucleotides: TGTGCCAGCTCACCGGGCAGGGGGAACGCGAACACCGGGGAGCTGTTTTTT. It specifies CASSPGRGNANTGELFF.

This clonotype was observed many times. V and J are TRBV7-9 and TRBJ1-3; possible D gene TRBD1, 5 bases. The germline V gene encodes CDR1 SEHNR and CDR2 FQNEAQ (reference sequence). V was cut by 0 bases and J by 2 bases, with 5 bases left in between. CDR3 length: 14 residues. CDR3 coding DNA: TGTGCCAGCAGCTTAGCAGGGGCTGGAAACACCATATATTTT. Encoded protein: CASSLAGAGNTIYF.